The T cell receptor beta chain under discussion was sequenced for a study of blood T cell repertoires in COVID-19. Study as a whole: Researchers got acute and convalescent COVID-19 samples from the United States, Italy and Spain. T cells, B-cell-depleted T cells, or PBMCs provided the cDNA or gDNA that served as material.

The CDR3 has 16 amino acids. The V gene's germline CDR1 is MNHEY and CDR2 SVGEGT. V lost 0 bases and J 4 bases, leaving 14 bases between the germline ends. In the original processing: Quantification of nucleated cells was approximated via reference gene primer amplification. Repertoires were generated with immunoSEQ multiplex PCR, while TCRdb's copy carries only in-frame clones and drops some. The V and J calls and clone size come from that table; D and trimming were worked out from the DNA. The sample lists over 50,000 clones, 80% to 90% occurring once. This receptor was obtained from a man between 60 and 75 years old with acute or convalescent COVID-19. Sequenced sample: peripheral blood. The chain uses TRBV6-2 or TRBV6-3 and TRBJ2-3; unclear D gene. Here the CDR3 reads CASSYSRQFPSDTQYF. The CDR3 DNA is TGTGCCAGCAGTTACTCGAGGCAGTTCCCCTCAGATACGCAGTATTTT.